The rows below give T cell receptor beta chains drawn from one sample of a study of blood T cell repertoires in COVID-19. The method was immunoSEQ multiplex PCR; TCRdb's version includes in-frame clones alone and lacks a portion of them. In the table there are 350,000 to 450,000 clones, nearly 90% of which are singletons. The sample consisted of PBMCs or T cells enriched from blood (not recorded which). These receptors were obtained from a young woman who had been exposed to COVID-19. Each CDR3 is given without its conserved first and last residue. D genes are given only for firm matches.

CDR3 protein: AWSKTGTYEQY
V gene: TRBV30
J gene: TRBJ2-7
D gene: TRBD1

CDR3 protein: ASRPSGGATNEKLF
V gene: TRBV19
J gene: TRBJ1-4
D gene: .

CDR3 protein: ASSTLGRETEAF
V gene: TRBV18
J gene: TRBJ1-1
D gene: .

CDR3 protein: ASSPRDTVFHGYT
V gene: TRBV4-2
J gene: TRBJ1-2
D gene: .

CDR3 protein: ATSDPRLAGDLTDTQY
V gene: TRBV24-1
J gene: TRBJ2-3
D gene: TRBD2

CDR3 protein: SVAREGGYT
V gene: TRBV29-1
J gene: TRBJ1-2
D gene: .

CDR3 protein: ASSSRQGNQPQH
V gene: TRBV7-2
J gene: TRBJ1-5
D gene: .

CDR3 protein: ASSVAGAWYGYT
V gene: TRBV9
J gene: TRBJ1-2
D gene: .

CDR3 protein: ASGTGLHSPLH
V gene: TRBV27
J gene: TRBJ1-6
D gene: .

CDR3 protein: ASSLVGTENTEAF
V gene: TRBV7-8
J gene: TRBJ1-1
D gene: TRBD1

CDR3 protein: ASSLTRGAGSFEQF
V gene: TRBV11-3
J gene: TRBJ2-1
D gene: .

CDR3 protein: AISDRVYSNQPQH
V gene: TRBV10-3
J gene: TRBJ1-5
D gene: .

CDR3 protein: ASSPSGGAGYEQY
V gene: TRBV7-2
J gene: TRBJ2-7
D gene: TRBD2

CDR3 protein: ASSPGLGGGNQPQH
V gene: TRBV28
J gene: TRBJ1-5
D gene: .

CDR3 protein: ASRQYYNEQF
V gene: TRBV27
J gene: TRBJ2-1
D gene: .

CDR3 protein: ASSYETGSYEQY
V gene: TRBV28
J gene: TRBJ2-7
D gene: TRBD1

CDR3 protein: ASSQRLSGIAYNEQF
V gene: TRBV7-2
J gene: TRBJ2-1
D gene: TRBD2

CDR3 protein: ASSLFPGQSNQPQH
V gene: TRBV6-5
J gene: TRBJ1-5
D gene: TRBD1

CDR3 protein: ASSSPAAQY
V gene: TRBV7-9
J gene: TRBJ2-5
D gene: .

CDR3 protein: ASSLRLAIDTQY
V gene: TRBV28
J gene: TRBJ2-3
D gene: .

CDR3 protein: ASQGRRMFENEQF
V gene: TRBV19
J gene: TRBJ2-1
D gene: .

CDR3 protein: ASSGGGPLTDTQY
V gene: TRBV5-1
J gene: TRBJ2-3
D gene: TRBD2

CDR3 protein: ASSYINHRDREHPSSYEQY
V gene: TRBV6-2/TRBV6-3
J gene: TRBJ2-7
D gene: TRBD1

CDR3 protein: ATSDLRGAGELF
V gene: TRBV24-1
J gene: TRBJ2-2
D gene: .

CDR3 protein: ASSQDYSGGLEDEQF
V gene: TRBV3-1/TRBV3-2
J gene: TRBJ2-1
D gene: .

CDR3 protein: ASSQDSARQAYNEQF
V gene: TRBV4-3
J gene: TRBJ2-1
D gene: .

CDR3 protein: ASSQGLAVISGAF
V gene: TRBV4-3
J gene: TRBJ1-1
D gene: .

CDR3 protein: SARLAASTDTQY
V gene: TRBV29-1
J gene: TRBJ2-3
D gene: TRBD2